This T cell receptor beta chain was captured in a study of blood T cell repertoires in COVID-19. The length of the CDR3 is 15 residues. The germline CDR1 and CDR2 sequences are LGHDT and YNNKEL (reference sequence). V lost 3 bases and J lost 5; bases outside the gene matches: 7. TCRdb's copy holds only in-frame clones and misses some; the assay was immunoSEQ multiplex PCR. Among 100,000 to 150,000 clones listed, approximately 83% were seen once. The specimen sequenced was peripheral blood. The chain uses TRBV3-1 (or the pseudogene TRBV3-2) and TRBJ1-5, with 7 bases that match TRBD1. This clonotype originated in a woman older than 75 with acute or convalescent COVID-19. CDR3 DNA: TGTGCCAGCAGCCAGGCCCCGGGACAGCATCAGCCCCAGCATTTT. This gives the protein CASSQAPGQHQPQHF.